A single sample gave rise to the 21 T cell receptor beta chains below, sequenced in a study of glioma-infiltrating T cells. The iRepertoire nested amplicon-rescue multiplex PCR amplified TCR alpha and beta CDR3s from RNA. MiXCR, run by TCRdb on the multiplex PCR reads, gives a single entry per CDR3 protein. This table holds roughly 350,000 distinct CDR3 sequences, more than 35% found once. Input material: glioma tissue, nonneoplastic brain tissue, or PBMCs (not recorded which). The source of these receptors is a human donor with low-grade glioma or glioblastoma, undergoing nonglioma brain surgery, or in good health (not recorded which).

At least ten counts were recorded for this clonotype. This rearrangement joins TRBV28 to TRBJ1-5, with D possibly TRBD1 on 5 matching bases. The CDR3 is 12 residues long. Trimming left V 2 bases short and J 7 bases short, with 6 bases between. Per germline, CDR1 MDHEN and CDR2 SYDVKM. This CDR3 reads CASSLRGQPQHF. For the CDR3, the DNA is TGTGCCAGCAGTTTACGGGGGCAGCCCCAGCATTTT.

This sequence joins TRBV6-6 and TRBJ2-3; tentatively, D is TRBD1 or TRBD2 (5 bases each). V lost 0 bases and J 13 bases, leaving 23 bases between the germline ends. CDR3 length equals 16 residues. Germline assignment: CDR1 MNHNY and CDR2 SVGAGI (reference sequence). The CDR3 bases are TGTGCCAGCAGTTACTCTCCAACGGGGACGGTCTACGAGAAGTATTTT. It is translated as CASSYSPTGTVYEKYF.

Note on this clonotype: Possible read error: a much larger clone is one base away. As DNA, the CDR3 is TGTGCCACCAGCAGCACACTAGCGGGGGACAACTCGGGGTACTTC. Its protein is CATSSTLAGDNSGYF. The chain recombines TRBV15 with TRBJ2-4; TRBD2 aligns across 11 bases. V was pared by 3 bases and J by 15 bases, with 13 bases of the junction left unmatched. This CDR3 is 15 amino acids long. Germline CDR1 reads LNHNV; CDR2 reads YYDKDF (reference sequence).

This clonotype has only a few counts. This chain uses TRBV29-1 with TRBJ1-1; no firm D call. With 3 bases removed from V and 10 bases from J, the gap between germline ends came to 15 bases. Germline assignment: CDR1 SQVTM and CDR2 ANQGSEA. CDR3 length: 12 amino acids. The CDR3 is CSVDSMLDVAFF. The CDR3 DNA reads TGCAGCGTTGATTCAATGTTGGATGTAGCTTTCTTT. The full variable domain, in which reference TRBV29-1 and TRBJ1-1 provide the parts outside the CDR3, is SAVISQKPSRDICQRGTSLTIQCQVDSQVTMMFWYRQQPGQSLTLIATANQGSEATYESGFVIDKFPISRPNLTFSTLTVSNMSPEDSSIYLCSVDSMLDVAFFGQGTRLTVV.

On this clonotype: This may arise from a read error, as a much more abundant clone is one base away. The chain joins TRBV29-1 to TRBJ1-1; maybe TRBD1 (5 bases). The germline CDR1 and CDR2 sequences are SQVTM and ANQGSEA. The CDR3 has 17 amino acids. V gave up 3 bases and J gave up 11 bases, with 31 bases separating them. The DNA of the CDR3 is TGCAGCGTTGATACAGGAGCGGTACCGTATGACCTGGGGGAGGCTTTCTTT. Residues: CSVDTGAVPYDLGEAFF.

This chain joins TRBV15 and TRBJ1-1; no clear D gene. The germline gives CDR1 LNHNV, CDR2 YYDKDF (reference sequence). This CDR3 region has 12 residues. V lost 1 base to trimming and J lost 3 bases, with 3 bases between them. The CDR3, as DNA: TGTGCCACCAGCAGAGCGTACACTGAAGCTTTCTTT. Translating it yields CATSRAYTEAFF.

V and J are TRBV7-9 and TRBJ1-5, with D uncertain. Trimming pared 2 bases from V and 5 bases from J, leaving 13 bases between. The CDR3 has 15 amino acids. Per the germline V gene, CDR1 is SEHNR and CDR2 is FQNEAQ (reference sequence). The CDR3 protein is CASSLTWAVYQPQHF. CDR3 DNA: TGTGCCAGCAGCTTAACGTGGGCGGTTTATCAGCCCCAGCATTTT.

Only a few counts were recorded for this clonotype. The chain has TRBV7-9 and TRBJ2-5; D not resolved. The CDR3 is 11 residues long. In germline, CDR1 is SEHNR, CDR2 FQNEAQ (reference sequence). Trimming removed 3 bases from V and 7 bases from J, with 6 bases in between. CDR3 sequence reads: CASSFGLTQYF. For the CDR3, the DNA is TGTGCCAGCAGCTTCGGGCTGACCCAGTACTTC.

This clonotype has at least ten counts. The gene calls are TRBV27 and TRBJ2-5, with unresolved D. Germline V gene lookup returns CDR1 MNHEY and CDR2 SMNVEV (reference sequence). The CDR3 is 13 amino acids. V lost 5 bases, J lost 1 base, and 8 bases lay in between. CDR3 DNA: TGTGCCAGCAGTCCCCTCCTCCAAGAGACCCAGTACTTC. Residues: CASSPLLQETQYF.

The chain combines TRBV20-1 with TRBJ2-7; D tentatively fits TRBD1 or TRBD2 (5 bases each). CDR1 DFQATT and CDR2 SNEGSKA come from the germline V gene (reference sequence). This CDR3 has 15 amino acids. The ends were cut back, 1 base at V and 0 bases at J, with 13 bases in the middle. The CDR3 reads CSARGGPQSSYEQYF. The CDR3 nucleotides read TGCAGTGCTAGAGGGGGACCCCAGAGCTCCTACGAGCAGTACTTC.

The chain recombines TRBV29-1 with TRBJ2-3; 7 bases line up with TRBD2. CDR1 and CDR2 from the germline V gene are SQVTM and ANQGSEA. The V segment lost 3 bases and the J segment 2 bases; nucleotides outside the gene matches: 5. There are 14 residues in the CDR3. The CDR3 is CSVERGRVTDTQYF. The CDR3 DNA reads as TGCAGCGTTGAGCGAGGGAGGGTCACAGATACGCAGTATTTT.

As to this clonotype: Given a much more abundant clone one base away, this may be a read error. J is TRBJ1-6 and V is TRBV6-1; D remains unclear. Germline values: CDR1 MNHNS, CDR2 SASEGT. With 1 base removed from V and 14 bases from J, the gap between germline ends came to 12 bases. This CDR3 has 13 residues. The CDR3: CASSEGATTTLHF. CDR3 coding DNA: TGTGCCAGCAGTGAAGGGGCCACAACGACCCTCCACTTT.

With regard to this clonotype: It may be a read error: a sequence one base away is much more abundant. The chain uses TRBV15 and TRBJ2-3; weak D call: TRBD2 (6 bases). CDR1 is LNHNV, CDR2 YYDKDF, per germline (reference sequence). This CDR3 contains 17 residues. V gave up 2 bases and J gave up 2 bases, with 17 bases separating them. CDR3 sequence (DNA): TGTGCCACCAGCAGAACGTGGAATAGCGGACACACAGATACGCAGTATTTT. It yields the protein CATSRTWNSGHTDTQYF.

Only a few counts were recorded for this clonotype. The chain couples TRBV14 to TRBJ1-2, with TRBD1 identical over 8 bases. The CDR3 runs 16 residues. J was trimmed by 8 bases and V by 0 bases; bases with no gene match: 11. Germline V gives CDR1 SGHDN, CDR2 FVKESK. CDR3 region: CASSQDIGTGRSGYTF. CDR3 nucleotides: TGTGCCAGCAGCCAAGATATCGGGACAGGTCGGAGCGGCTACACCTTC.

This clonotype appeared many times. The rearrangement links TRBV15 to TRBJ2-3; no clear D gene. The CDR3 sequence is 13 residues long. Trimming cost V 5 bases and J 1 base, with 7 bases left between them. Germline V gives CDR1 LNHNV, CDR2 YYDKDF (reference sequence). CDR3 sequence (DNA): TGTGCCACCAGCTCTTTCGGCACAGATACGCAGTATTTT. Amino acid sequence: CATSSFGTDTQYF.

The chain employs TRBV28 and TRBJ1-3; D uncertain. The CDR3 extends over 15 amino acids. CDR1 and CDR2 from the germline V gene are MDHEN and SYDVKM. The V gene lost 7 bases and the J gene lost 0 bases, with 13 bases spanning the gap. The DNA for the CDR3 is TGTGCCAGCACCCGTAGGCCGAGCTCTGGAAACACCATATATTTT. This codes for CASTRRPSSGNTIYF.

The V call is TRBV3-1, the J call TRBJ1-5, with 7 bases identical to TRBD1. This CDR3 contains 16 residues. Trimming at V came to 0 bases and at J to 2 bases, leaving 4 bases not matched to a gene. CDR1 LGHDT and CDR2 YNNKEL come from the germline V gene (reference sequence). CDR3 amino acids: CASSQETGRGNQPQHF. CDR3 DNA: TGTGCCAGCAGCCAAGAGACAGGGCGAGGCAATCAGCCCCAGCATTTT.

Turning to this clonotype: It may be a read error: a sequence one base away is much more abundant. The genes are TRBV6-6 and TRBJ2-3, with D tentatively TRBD2 (6 bases). CDR1 and CDR2 from the germline V gene are MNHNY and SVGAGI (reference sequence). This CDR3 spans 14 amino acids. CDR3 sequence: CASSYITSTDAQYF. The CDR3 DNA sequence: TGTGCCAGCAGTTATATTACTAGCACAGATGCGCAGTATTTT.

The V and J genes are TRBV29-1 and TRBJ2-7, with TRBD1 matching over 7 bases. Unmatched junction bases numbered 5, after V lost 4 bases and J lost 2 bases. The CDR3 contains 13 residues. The germline V gene has CDR1 SQVTM and CDR2 ANQGSEA. CDR3 region: CSVGSDRTYEQYF. In DNA, the CDR3 is TGCAGCGTTGGTTCGGACAGGACCTACGAGCAGTACTTC.

There are many counts of this clonotype. V is TRBV5-4 and J is TRBJ2-1; 7 nucleotides align to TRBD2. The CDR3 extends over 13 amino acids. Germline trimming cut 3 bases from V and 7 bases from J; bases unmatched to any gene: 4. Germline CDR1 is SGHNT and CDR2 is YYREEE (reference sequence). The CDR3 loop is CASSSLARNEQFF. CDR3 DNA sequence: TGTGCCAGCAGCTCACTAGCGCGGAATGAGCAGTTCTTC. Filled out from reference TRBV5-4 and TRBJ2-1, the complete variable domain reads ETGVTQSPTHLIKTRGQQVTLRCSSQSGHNTVSWYQQALGQGPQFIFQYYREEENGRGNFPPRFSGLQFPNYSSELNVNALELDDSALYLCASSSLARNEQFFGPGTRLTVL.

This clonotype was recorded at least ten times. The rearrangement joins TRBV7-6 to TRBJ1-1; D gene uncertain. Germline values: CDR1 SGHVS, CDR2 FNYEAQ. V was shortened by 0 bases and J by 1 base, with 9 bases between the two germline ends. The CDR3 is 15 amino acids. The CDR3, as DNA: TGTGCCAGCAGCTTAGCGGGCTCGGGGAACACTGAAGCTTTCTTT. Amino acids: CASSLAGSGNTEAFF.